This TCR beta chain emerged from a study of identical twins. This clonotype was found many times. TCRdb analysed the 5' RACE reads with MiXCR anew, one entry per CDR3 protein. Among about 920,000 distinct CDR3 sequences listed, 10% to 15% were seen once. Trimming removed 0 bases from V and 4 bases from J, with 5 bases in between. The CDR3 spans 12 residues. Germline V gene sequence: CDR1 SQVTM, CDR2 ANQGSEA. These data were also reused for a study on yellow fever vaccine responses in identical twins.

This TCR derives from a woman aged 18-30 years in good health. This sequence joins TRBV29-1 and TRBJ2-3; D might be TRBD2 (5 bases). Sequencing input: PBMCs. The CDR3 loop reads CSVEEGADTQYF. The CDR3 DNA reads as TGCAGCGTTGAAGAGGGAGCAGATACGCAGTATTTT.